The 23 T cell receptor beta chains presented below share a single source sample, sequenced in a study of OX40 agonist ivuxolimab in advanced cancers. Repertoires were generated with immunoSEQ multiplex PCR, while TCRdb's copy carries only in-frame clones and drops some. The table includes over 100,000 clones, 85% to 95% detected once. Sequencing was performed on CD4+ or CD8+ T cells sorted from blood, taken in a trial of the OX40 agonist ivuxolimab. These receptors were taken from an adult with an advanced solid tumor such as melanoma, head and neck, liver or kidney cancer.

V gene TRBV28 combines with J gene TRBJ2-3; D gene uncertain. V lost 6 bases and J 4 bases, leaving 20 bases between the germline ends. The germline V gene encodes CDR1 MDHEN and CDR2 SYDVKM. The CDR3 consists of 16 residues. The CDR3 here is CASSPEGVKGADTQYF. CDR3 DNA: TGTGCCAGCAGCCCAGAAGGAGTAAAGGGTGCAGATACGCAGTATTTT.

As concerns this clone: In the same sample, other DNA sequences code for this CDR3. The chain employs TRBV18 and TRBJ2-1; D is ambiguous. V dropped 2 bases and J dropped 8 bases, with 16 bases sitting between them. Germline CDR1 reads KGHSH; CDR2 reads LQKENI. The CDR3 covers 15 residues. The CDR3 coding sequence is TGTGCCAGCTCACCAACAGAACCGTCCCGGGATGAGCAGTTCTTC. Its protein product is CASSPTEPSRDEQFF.

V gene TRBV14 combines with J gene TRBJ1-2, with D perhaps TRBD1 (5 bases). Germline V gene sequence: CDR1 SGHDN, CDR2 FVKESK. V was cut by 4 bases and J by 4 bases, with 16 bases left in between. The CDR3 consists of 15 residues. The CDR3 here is CASSRVDQGGYGYTF. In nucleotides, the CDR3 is TGTGCCAGCAGCCGTGTGGATCAGGGCGGCTATGGCTACACCTTC.

CDR3: CASSNWGGSGDEQFF. The CDR3 nucleotides read TGTGCCAGCAGCAATTGGGGAGGTAGCGGAGACGAGCAGTTCTTC. The chain combines TRBV11-3 with TRBJ2-1; D perhaps matches TRBD2 (6 bases). This CDR3 spans 15 amino acids. The V gene's germline CDR1 is SGHNT and CDR2 YENEEA. The germline V and J ends were trimmed by 5 bases and 10 bases, with 21 bases remaining between them.

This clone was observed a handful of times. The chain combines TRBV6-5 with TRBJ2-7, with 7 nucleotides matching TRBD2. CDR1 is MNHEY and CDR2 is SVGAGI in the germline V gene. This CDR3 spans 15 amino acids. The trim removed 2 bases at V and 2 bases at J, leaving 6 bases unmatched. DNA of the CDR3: TGTGCCAGCAGTTACGAGCGGGATGTTACCTACGAGCAGTACTTC. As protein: CASSYERDVTYEQYF.

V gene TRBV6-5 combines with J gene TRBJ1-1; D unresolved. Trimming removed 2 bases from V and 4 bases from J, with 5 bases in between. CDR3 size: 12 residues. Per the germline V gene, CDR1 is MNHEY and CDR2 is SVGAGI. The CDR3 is CASSYLGTEAFF. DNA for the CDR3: TGTGCCAGCAGTTACCTCGGCACTGAAGCTTTCTTT.

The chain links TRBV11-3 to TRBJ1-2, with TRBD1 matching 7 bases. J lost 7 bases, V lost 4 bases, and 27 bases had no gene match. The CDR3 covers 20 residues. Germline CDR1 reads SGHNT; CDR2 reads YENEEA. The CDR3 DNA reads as TGTGCCAGCAGCTCCCCTGCTATCCGGGACAGCGGAGAGCGGGGGTTTGGCTACACCTTC. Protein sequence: CASSSPAIRDSGERGFGYTF.

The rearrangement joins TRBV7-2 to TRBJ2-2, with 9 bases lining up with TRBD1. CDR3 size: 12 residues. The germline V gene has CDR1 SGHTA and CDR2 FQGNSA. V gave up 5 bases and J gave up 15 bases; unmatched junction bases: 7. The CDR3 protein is CASSRRGQGMFF. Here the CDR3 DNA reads TGTGCCAGCAGCCGCCGGGGACAGGGAATGTTTTTT. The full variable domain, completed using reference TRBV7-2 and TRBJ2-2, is GAGVSQSPSNKVTEKGKDVELRCDPISGHTALYWYRQSLGQGLEFLIYFQGNSAPDKSGLPSDRFSAERTGGSVSTLTIQRTQQEDSAVYLCASSRRGQGMFFGEGSRLTVL.

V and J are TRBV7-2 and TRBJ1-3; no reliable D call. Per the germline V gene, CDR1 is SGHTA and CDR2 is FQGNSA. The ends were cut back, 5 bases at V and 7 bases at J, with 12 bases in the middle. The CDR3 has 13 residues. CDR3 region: CASSPQPFNTIYF. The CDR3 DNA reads TGTGCCAGCAGCCCCCAACCGTTTAACACCATATATTTT.

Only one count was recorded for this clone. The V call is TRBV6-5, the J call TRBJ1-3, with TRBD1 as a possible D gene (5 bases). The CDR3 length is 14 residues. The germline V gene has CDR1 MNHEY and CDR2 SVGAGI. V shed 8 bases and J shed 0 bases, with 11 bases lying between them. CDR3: CASARQYSGNTIYF. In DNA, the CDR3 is TGTGCCAGCGCTCGACAGTACTCTGGAAACACCATATATTTT.

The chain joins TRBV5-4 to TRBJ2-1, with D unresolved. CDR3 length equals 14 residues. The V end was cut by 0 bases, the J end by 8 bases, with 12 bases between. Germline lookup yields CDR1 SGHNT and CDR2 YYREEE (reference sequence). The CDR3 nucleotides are TGTGCCAGCAGCTTGGTGTATAGTTGGGATGAGCAGTTCTTC. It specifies CASSLVYSWDEQFF.

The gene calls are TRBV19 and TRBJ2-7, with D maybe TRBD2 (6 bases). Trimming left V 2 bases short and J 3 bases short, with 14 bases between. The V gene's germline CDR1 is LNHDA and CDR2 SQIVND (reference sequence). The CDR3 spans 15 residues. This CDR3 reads CASSILGQGLYEQYF. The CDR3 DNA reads TGTGCCAGTAGTATATTGGGGCAGGGACTCTACGAGCAGTACTTC.

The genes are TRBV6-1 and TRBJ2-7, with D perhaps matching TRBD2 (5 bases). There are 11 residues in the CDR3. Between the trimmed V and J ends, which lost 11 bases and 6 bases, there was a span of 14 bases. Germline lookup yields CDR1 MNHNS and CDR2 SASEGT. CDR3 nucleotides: TGTGCCTCGGGCCGGGAACTCGAGCAGTACTTC. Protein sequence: CASGRELEQYF.

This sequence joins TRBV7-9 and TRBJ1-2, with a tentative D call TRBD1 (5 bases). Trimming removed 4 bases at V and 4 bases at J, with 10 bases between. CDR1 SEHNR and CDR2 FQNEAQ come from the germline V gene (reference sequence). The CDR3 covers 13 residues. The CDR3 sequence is CASSSSQAYGYTF. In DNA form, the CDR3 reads TGTGCCAGCAGCTCCTCACAGGCCTATGGCTACACCTTC. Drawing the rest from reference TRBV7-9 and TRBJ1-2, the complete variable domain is DTGVSQNPRHKITKRGQNVTFRCDPISEHNRLYWYRQTLGQGPEFLTYFQNEAQLEKSRLLSDRFSAERPKGSFSTLEIQRTEQGDSAMYLCASSSSQAYGYTFGSGTRLTVV.

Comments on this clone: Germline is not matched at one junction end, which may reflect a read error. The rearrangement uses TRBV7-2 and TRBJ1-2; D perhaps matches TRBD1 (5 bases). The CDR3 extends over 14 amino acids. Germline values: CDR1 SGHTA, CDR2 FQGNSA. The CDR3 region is CASSQDGQRYGYTF. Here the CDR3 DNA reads TGCGCCAGCAGCCAAGACGGACAAAGATATGGCTACACCTTC.

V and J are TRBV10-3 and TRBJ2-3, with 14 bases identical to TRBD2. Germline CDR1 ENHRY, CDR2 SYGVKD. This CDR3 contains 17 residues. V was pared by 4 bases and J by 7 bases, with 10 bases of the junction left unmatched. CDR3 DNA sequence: TGTGCCATCAGTGGAGGGGGGACTAGCGGGAGTGGGTATACGCAGTATTTT. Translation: CAISGGGTSGSGYTQYF.

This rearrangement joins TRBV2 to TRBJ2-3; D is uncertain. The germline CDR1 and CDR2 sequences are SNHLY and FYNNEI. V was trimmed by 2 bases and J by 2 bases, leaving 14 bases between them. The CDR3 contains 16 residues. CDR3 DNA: TGTGCCAGCAGTGAACGGAATCTGCGGAACACAGATACGCAGTATTTT. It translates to CASSERNLRNTDTQYF.

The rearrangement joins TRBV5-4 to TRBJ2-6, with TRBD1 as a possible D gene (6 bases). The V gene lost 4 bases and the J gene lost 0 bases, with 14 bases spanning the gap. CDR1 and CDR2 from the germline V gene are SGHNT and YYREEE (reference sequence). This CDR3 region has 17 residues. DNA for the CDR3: TGTGCCAGCAGCGGAGGACAGAGCTACTCTGGGGCCAACGTCCTGACTTTC. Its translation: CASSGGQSYSGANVLTF.

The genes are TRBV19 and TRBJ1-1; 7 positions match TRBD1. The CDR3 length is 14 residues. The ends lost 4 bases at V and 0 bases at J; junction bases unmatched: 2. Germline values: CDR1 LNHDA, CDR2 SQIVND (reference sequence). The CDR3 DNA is TGTGCCAGTAGTAAGGGACAGATGAACACTGAAGCTTTCTTT. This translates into CASSKGQMNTEAFF.

The CDR3 DNA reads as TGTGCCAGCAGTGAGCAGGGGACGGGTGAAAAACTGTTTTTT. Protein product: CASSEQGTGEKLFF. The chain joins TRBV6-4 to TRBJ1-4; D might be TRBD1 (6 bases). CDR1 is MRHNA, CDR2 SNTAGT, per germline. The CDR3 runs to 14 residues. Trimming stripped 3 bases from V and 7 bases from J, with 12 bases between.

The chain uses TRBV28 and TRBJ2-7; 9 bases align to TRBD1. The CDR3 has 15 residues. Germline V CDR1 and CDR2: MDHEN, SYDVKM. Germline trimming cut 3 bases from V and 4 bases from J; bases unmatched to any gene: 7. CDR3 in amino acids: CASSFLGTGNYEQYF. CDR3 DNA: TGTGCCAGCAGTTTTCTCGGGACAGGGAATTACGAGCAGTACTTC.

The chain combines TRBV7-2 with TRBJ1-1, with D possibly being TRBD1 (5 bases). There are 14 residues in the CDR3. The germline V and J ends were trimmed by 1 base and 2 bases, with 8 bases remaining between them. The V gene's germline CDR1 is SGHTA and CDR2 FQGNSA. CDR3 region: CASSLDQGNTEAFF. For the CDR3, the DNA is TGTGCCAGCAGCTTAGATCAGGGTAACACTGAAGCTTTCTTT.

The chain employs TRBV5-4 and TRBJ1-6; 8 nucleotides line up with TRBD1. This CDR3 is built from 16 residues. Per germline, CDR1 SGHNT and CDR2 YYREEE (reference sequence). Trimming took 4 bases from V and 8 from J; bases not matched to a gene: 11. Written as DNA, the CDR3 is TGTGCCAGCAGCCAAGATGGCAGGGGGCAGGATTCACCCCTCCACTTT. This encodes CASSQDGRGQDSPLHF.